This T cell receptor beta chain was profiled in a study of identical twins. This clonotype was seen a few times. Germline V gene lookup returns CDR1 KGHDR and CDR2 SFDVKD. Trimming left V 6 bases short and J 7 bases short, with 15 bases between. The CDR3 totals 14 residues. MiXCR was run by TCRdb on the 5' RACE reads, yielding one entry per CDR3 protein. The data hold about 720,000 distinct CDR3 sequences, with approximately 18% observed a single time. The same data also contributed to another study, on T cells expressing NK-cell markers. That source reports: In sorted CD3+CD56+NKG2C+, CD3+CD56+NKG2C- and CD3+CD56-NKG2C+ T cells, TCR beta repertoires were obtained.

The sequence derives from a woman in her late teens or twenties in good health. This rearrangement joins TRBV24-1 to TRBJ2-1; D may match TRBD1 or TRBD2 (6 bases each). Sequencing used PBMCs. The DNA of the CDR3 is TGTGCCACCAGTTCACAGGGAGGTTTGAATGAGCAGTTCTTC. This codes for CATSSQGGLNEQFF.